This TCR beta chain was sequenced during a study of a mutant IDH1 vaccine in newly diagnosed glioma. Whole-study results and caveats: Pseudoprogression apparently lacked any relation to changes in top peripheral T cell clonotypes.

Looked up from germline, CDR1 is SEHNR and CDR2 is FQNEAQ (reference sequence). The V and J ends lost 3 bases and 0 bases respectively, with 9 bases between them. The CDR3 is 15 amino acids. Time point denoted: week 35, safety follow-up. Mutant IDH1 20-mer peptide, at 300 ug, made up each vaccine dose, with topical imiquimod. Profiled with immunoSEQ multiplex PCR; TCRdb holds only in-frame clones, not every one. The sample has about 50,000 clones; 80% to 95% are singletons. On this clone: No antigen is known for it.

The material was PBMCs, obtained from a glioma patient whose treatment included an IDH1 peptide vaccine. The chain employs TRBV7-9 and TRBJ1-3, with a weak D call TRBD1 (6 bases). The TCR originated in a man aged 45-60 years with glioma. The CDR3: CASSFHRDSGNTIYF. The CDR3 DNA sequence: TGTGCCAGCAGCTTCCACAGGGACTCTGGAAACACCATATATTTT.